Each of the 10 T cell receptor beta chains below was sequenced from the same sample in a study of T cell responses to AZD1222 COVID-19 vaccine. Profiling relied on immunoSEQ multiplex PCR, and the TCRdb table lists in-frame clones only, not all of them. The sample records 95,000 to 150,000 clones, 88% being singletons. The sequenced sample was peripheral blood, obtained on day 0 of AZD1222 vaccination. The receptors originated from an adult in good health.

About this clone: Other nucleotide sequences in the sample specify the same CDR3. This chain connects TRBV18 to TRBJ1-1; no clear D gene. Germline V gene data show CDR1 as KGHSH and CDR2 as LQKENI. The CDR3 totals 13 residues. Trimming cost V 3 bases and J 1 base, with 6 bases left between them. The CDR3 here is CASSPGENTEAFF. In nucleotides, the CDR3 is TGTGCCAGCTCACCTGGGGAGAACACTGAAGCTTTCTTT.

This chain joins TRBV30 and TRBJ2-3; the D gene is possibly TRBD1 (5 bases). V lost 0 bases and J lost 0, with 7 bases in between. The CDR3 runs 14 residues. From germline, CDR1 is GTSNPN and CDR2 SVGIG (reference sequence). The CDR3 DNA is TGTGCCTGGAGTGTTGGACATAGCACAGATACGCAGTATTTT. It translates to CAWSVGHSTDTQYF.

The chain recombines TRBV27 with TRBJ1-1; possibly TRBD1 for D (5 bases). CDR1 is MNHEY and CDR2 is SMNVEV in the germline V gene (reference sequence). Between the trimmed V and J ends, which lost 5 bases and 0 bases, there was a span of 13 bases. The CDR3 runs to 15 residues. CDR3 loop: CASSPRRQMNTEAFF. The CDR3 DNA is TGTGCCAGCAGTCCTCGTCGACAGATGAACACTGAAGCTTTCTTT.

V and J are TRBV12-3 or TRBV12-4 and TRBJ1-1; TRBD1 is a possible D gene (5 bases). V was pared by 5 bases and J by 6 bases, with 10 bases between. The length of the CDR3 is 12 residues. CDR3: CASSPGGSEAFF. For the CDR3, the DNA is TGTGCCAGCAGTCCCGGGGGGTCTGAAGCTTTCTTT.

This chain connects TRBV18 to TRBJ2-1, with TRBD2 matching 10 bases. The CDR3 runs to 16 residues. V trimming: 1 base; J trimming: 8 bases; junction bases outside the gene matches: 8. The germline CDR1 and CDR2 sequences are KGHSH and LQKENI. The chain's CDR3 is CASSPLASGGGDEQFF. The CDR3 nucleotides read TGTGCCAGCTCACCACTTGCTAGCGGGGGTGGTGATGAGCAGTTCTTC.

The V gene is TRBV19, the J gene TRBJ2-1; 7 bases match TRBD2. The germline gives CDR1 LNHDA, CDR2 SQIVND (reference sequence). CDR3 length equals 17 residues. V lost 3 bases, J lost 4 bases, and 12 bases stayed unmatched. The CDR3 DNA follows: TGTGCCAGTAGTATGGGGCTCCTAGCGGCGACATACAATGAGCAGTTCTTC. Translating gives CASSMGLLAATYNEQFF.

The chain uses TRBV29-1 and TRBJ2-7; maybe TRBD1 (5 bases). The V gene's germline CDR1 is SQVTM and CDR2 ANQGSEA. The V end lost 0 bases, the J end lost 1 base, and 13 bases lay between the germline ends. There are 15 residues in the CDR3. CDR3 protein: CSVEDPFQGSYEQYF. CDR3 coding DNA: TGCAGCGTTGAAGATCCATTCCAGGGATCCTACGAGCAGTACTTC.

J is TRBJ2-7 and V is TRBV6-5; possible D gene TRBD1, 7 bases. The CDR3 has 14 residues. Germline V gene lookup returns CDR1 MNHEY and CDR2 SVGAGI. The V gene lost 7 bases and the J gene lost 4 bases, with 17 bases spanning the gap. CDR3 DNA sequence: TGTGCCAGCATGCATCGGACAGGACTATACGAGCAGTACTTC. Its protein is CASMHRTGLYEQYF.

The V call is TRBV9, the J call TRBJ1-3; tentative D call: TRBD1 (5 bases). This CDR3 has 15 amino acids. Trimming left V 0 bases short and J 4 bases short, with 11 bases between. CDR1 and CDR2 from the germline V gene are SGDLS and YYNGEE. The CDR3 spells CASSVVEGAGNTIYF. As DNA, the CDR3 is TGTGCCAGCAGCGTAGTTGAAGGGGCGGGAAACACCATATATTTT.

The chain employs TRBV9 and TRBJ2-1; 8 bases agree with TRBD2. Trimming cost V 2 bases and J 6 bases; bases outside gene matches: 7. Germline loops: CDR1 SGDLS, CDR2 YYNGEE. The CDR3 has 15 residues. For the CDR3, the DNA is TGTGCCAGCAGCGTTTCGGGGGGGCTGGGCAATGAGCAGTTCTTC. It is translated as CASSVSGGLGNEQFF.